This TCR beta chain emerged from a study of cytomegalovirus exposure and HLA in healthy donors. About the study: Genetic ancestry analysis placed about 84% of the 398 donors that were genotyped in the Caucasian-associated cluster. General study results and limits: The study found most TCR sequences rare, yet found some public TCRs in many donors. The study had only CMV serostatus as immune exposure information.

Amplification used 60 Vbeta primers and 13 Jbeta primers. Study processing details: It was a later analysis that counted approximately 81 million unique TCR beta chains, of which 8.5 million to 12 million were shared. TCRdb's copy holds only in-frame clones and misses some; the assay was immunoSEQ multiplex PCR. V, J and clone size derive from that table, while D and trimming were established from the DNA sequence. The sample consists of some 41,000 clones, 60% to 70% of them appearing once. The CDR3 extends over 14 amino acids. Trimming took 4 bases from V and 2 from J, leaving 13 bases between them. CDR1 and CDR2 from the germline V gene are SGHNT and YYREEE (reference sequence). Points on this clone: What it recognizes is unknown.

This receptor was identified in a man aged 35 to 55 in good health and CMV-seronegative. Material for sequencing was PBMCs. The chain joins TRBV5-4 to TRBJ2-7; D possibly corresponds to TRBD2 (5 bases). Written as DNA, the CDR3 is TGTGCCAGCAGCCCTCGTGGAGGTACCTACGAGCAGTACTTC. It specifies CASSPRGGTYEQYF.